This TCR beta chain was profiled in a study of early T cells in non-severe SARS-CoV-2 infection. MiXCR, run by TCRdb on the 5' RACE reads, gives a single entry per CDR3 protein. The data contain about 99,000 distinct CDR3 sequences, 15% to 20% of them seen just once; the ten biggest clones take up around 1.3%. This CDR3 spans 16 amino acids. Germline CDR1 reads DFQATT; CDR2 reads SNEGSKA (reference sequence). V shed 0 bases and J shed 5 bases, with 16 bases lying between them. Broader study findings: Lookups in VDJdb leaned toward anti-spike CD8 responses and missed private and CD4 specificities.

For this clonotype: Its specificity is not known.

The gene calls are TRBV20-1 and TRBJ1-4; a possible D gene is TRBD1 (5 bases). Source material: whole blood. This clonotype originated in an adult who was a healthcare worker with PCR-confirmed SARS-CoV-2 infection or an uninfected control (not recorded which). The CDR3 sequence: CSARDLYGTGNEKLFF. The CDR3 region has the DNA TGCAGTGCTAGAGATCTCTACGGGACTGGGAATGAAAAACTGTTTTTT.